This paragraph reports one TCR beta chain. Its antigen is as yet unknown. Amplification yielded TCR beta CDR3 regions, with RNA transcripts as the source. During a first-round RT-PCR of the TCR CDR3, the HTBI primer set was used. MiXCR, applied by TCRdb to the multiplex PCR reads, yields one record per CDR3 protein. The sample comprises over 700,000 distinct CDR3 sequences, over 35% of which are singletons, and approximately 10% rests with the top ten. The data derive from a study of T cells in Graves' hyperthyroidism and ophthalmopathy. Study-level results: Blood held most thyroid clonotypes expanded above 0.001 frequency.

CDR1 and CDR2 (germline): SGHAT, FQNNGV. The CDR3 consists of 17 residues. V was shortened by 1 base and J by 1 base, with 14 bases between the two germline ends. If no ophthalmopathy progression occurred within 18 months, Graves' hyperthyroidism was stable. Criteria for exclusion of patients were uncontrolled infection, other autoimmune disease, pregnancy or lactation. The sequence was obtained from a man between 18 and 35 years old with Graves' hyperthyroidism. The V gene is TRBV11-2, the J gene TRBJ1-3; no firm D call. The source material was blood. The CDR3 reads CASSLAGAPGSGNTIYF. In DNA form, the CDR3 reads TGTGCCAGCAGCTTAGCGGGCGCACCGGGATCTGGAAACACCATATATTTT.